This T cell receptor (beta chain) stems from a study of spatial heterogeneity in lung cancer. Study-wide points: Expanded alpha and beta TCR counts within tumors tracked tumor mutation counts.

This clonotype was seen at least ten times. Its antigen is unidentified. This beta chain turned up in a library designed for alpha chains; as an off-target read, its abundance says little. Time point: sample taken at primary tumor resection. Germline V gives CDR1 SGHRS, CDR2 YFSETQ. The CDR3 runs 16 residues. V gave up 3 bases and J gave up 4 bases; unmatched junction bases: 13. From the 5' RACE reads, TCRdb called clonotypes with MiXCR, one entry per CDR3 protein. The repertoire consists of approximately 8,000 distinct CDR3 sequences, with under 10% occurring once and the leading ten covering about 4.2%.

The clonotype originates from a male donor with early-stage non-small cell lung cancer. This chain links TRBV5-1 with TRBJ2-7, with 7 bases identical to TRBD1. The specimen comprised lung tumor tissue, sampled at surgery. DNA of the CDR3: TGCGCCAGCAGCTGGGACAGAGGAACTGTTTCGTACGAGCAGTACTTC. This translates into CASSWDRGTVSYEQYF. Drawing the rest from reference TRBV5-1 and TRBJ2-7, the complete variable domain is KAGVTQTPRYLIKTRGQQVTLSCSPISGHRSVSWYQQTPGQGLQFLFEYFSETQRNKGNFPGRFSGRQFSNSRSEMNVSTLELGDSALYLCASSWDRGTVSYEQYFGPGTRLTVT.